The rows below give T cell receptor beta chains drawn from one sample of a study of T cell responses to AZD1222 COVID-19 vaccine. Using immunoSEQ multiplex PCR, the repertoire was profiled, and TCRdb retains in-frame clones only, with some absent. The repertoire holds 20,000 or so clones, roughly 84% seen once, with 15% to 20% in the top ten. This specimen consisted of peripheral blood, obtained 28 days after the second AZD1222 dose. The receptors originated from an adult who received the AZD1222 COVID-19 vaccine. The CDR3 runs from the conserved cysteine through the conserved F or W. Each record gives: V gene, J gene, CDR3 protein.

>TRBV4-1|TRBJ2-7
CASSHGQGYSYEQYF
>TRBV6-2/TRBV6-3|TRBJ2-1
CASSYLVAGRNEQFF
>TRBV2|TRBJ2-2
CASSESNRDNSGELFF
>TRBV30|TRBJ2-6
CAWSSPGLASGANVLTF
>TRBV6-5|TRBJ2-5
CATRTSGIETQYF
>TRBV30|TRBJ2-7
CAWSRTGVYEQYF
>TRBV11-2|TRBJ1-3
CASSFSLTGAGNTIYF
>TRBV28|TRBJ1-1
CASSPRTGGTTEAFF
>TRBV27|TRBJ1-5
CASRHREGNQPQHF
>TRBV18|TRBJ1-5
CASSPQGSNQPQHF
>TRBV19|TRBJ1-1
CASSIGGTAEAFF
>TRBV6-2/TRBV6-3|TRBJ2-7
CASSYEETGYEQYF
>TRBV7-8|TRBJ2-3
CASSPPRQDTQYF
>TRBV30|TRBJ1-2
CAWRNRRNYGYTF
>TRBV6-1|TRBJ1-4
CASSDEGVGEKLFF
>TRBV5-1|TRBJ1-4
CASSTFPYEKLFF